These 28 T cell receptor beta chains originate from one sample sequenced in a study of blood T cell repertoires in COVID-19. This table comes from immunoSEQ multiplex PCR, and its TCRdb copy is limited to in-frame clones, with some not included. The data contain some 190,000 clones, approximately 84% of them singletons. Specimen: peripheral blood. The receptors derive from a woman between 70 and 85 years old with active or convalescent COVID-19.

The chain is built from TRBV3-1 (or the pseudogene TRBV3-2) and TRBJ1-2; D uncertain. The germline gives CDR1 LGHDT, CDR2 YNNKEL (reference sequence). Trimming removed 3 bases at V and 2 bases at J, with 10 bases between. This CDR3 has 14 amino acids. CDR3 nucleotide sequence: TGTGCCAGCAGCCACCCCGGGAAAAACTATGGCTACACCTTC. Translating gives CASSHPGKNYGYTF.

This chain uses TRBV13 with TRBJ2-5; the D is unclear. The V gene's germline CDR1 is PRHDT and CDR2 FYEKMQ (reference sequence). V shed 5 bases and J shed 1 base, with 14 bases lying between them. CDR3 length equals 15 residues. CDR3 loop: CASSHRGQAQETQYF. The CDR3 nucleotides are TGTGCCAGCAGCCACCGTGGGCAGGCCCAAGAGACCCAGTACTTC.

This clone has a handful of counts. The V gene is TRBV11-2, the J gene TRBJ2-5; a weak D match, TRBD2 (5 bases). There are 16 residues in the CDR3. V was clipped by 0 bases and J by 0 bases, with 11 bases between them. Germline lookup yields CDR1 SGHAT and CDR2 FQNNGV. The CDR3 protein is CASSLDARANQETQYF. For the CDR3, the DNA is TGTGCCAGCAGCTTAGATGCGCGGGCTAACCAAGAGACCCAGTACTTC.

The chain uses TRBV5-4 and TRBJ2-2, with unresolved D. V lost 0 bases and J 1 base, leaving 4 bases between the germline ends. This CDR3 is built from 14 residues. Looked up from germline, CDR1 is SGHNT and CDR2 is YYREEE (reference sequence). This chain's CDR3 is CASSLAGNTGELFF. The CDR3, as DNA: TGTGCCAGCAGCTTGGCAGGGAACACCGGGGAGCTGTTTTTT.

V usage is TRBV18 and J usage is TRBJ2-3; 8 nucleotides align to TRBD1. The germline gives CDR1 KGHSH, CDR2 LQKENI. The CDR3 has 13 amino acids. Trimming removed 5 bases from V and 4 bases from J; junction bases left unmatched: 2. The DNA of the CDR3 is TGTGCCAGCTCAGAGGGACAGGCAGATACGCAGTATTTT. It yields the protein CASSEGQADTQYF.

This chain uses TRBV27 with TRBJ1-5, with TRBD1 matching 7 bases. This CDR3 is built from 17 residues. After removal of 5 bases from V and 0 bases from J, the junction contained 10 bases not matched to a gene. Germline CDR1 is MNHEY and CDR2 is SMNVEV (reference sequence). The CDR3 DNA sequence: TGTGCCAGCAGTCCCTTAATGGGACAGTATAGCAATCAGCCCCAGCATTTT. Protein sequence: CASSPLMGQYSNQPQHF.

This chain joins TRBV28 and TRBJ1-5; 8 nucleotides align to TRBD1. Germline V gene sequence: CDR1 MDHEN, CDR2 SYDVKM. The CDR3 consists of 14 residues. J lost 8 bases, V lost 6 bases, and 9 bases had no gene match. The CDR3 nucleotides are TGTGCCAGCAGCCTCGGACAGGGCCTAGAGCCCCAGCATTTT. Residues: CASSLGQGLEPQHF.

There are a few counts of this clone. This chain uses TRBV4-1 with TRBJ2-3; 10 bases are a match to TRBD2. The V gene's germline CDR1 is MGHRA and CDR2 YSYEKL. The CDR3 is made up of 15 amino acids. With 0 bases clipped from V and 8 bases from J, the junction kept 5 bases outside the gene matches. CDR3 region: CASSQEASGRGTQYF. CDR3 sequence (DNA): TGCGCCAGCAGCCAAGAGGCTAGCGGGAGAGGTACGCAGTATTTT.

The chain carries TRBV10-1 and TRBJ2-7, with TRBD1 identical over 9 bases. With V trimmed by 7 bases and J by 4 bases, 17 bases remained unmatched. The CDR3 sequence is 17 residues long. In germline, CDR1 is WNHNN, CDR2 SYGVQD (reference sequence). CDR3: CASMGPLNTGGSYEQYF. Here the CDR3 DNA reads TGCGCCAGCATGGGGCCCCTGAACACAGGGGGCAGTTACGAGCAGTACTTC.

V is TRBV20-1 and J is TRBJ2-1, with D hard to call. Germline CDR1 is DFQATT and CDR2 is SNEGSKA (reference sequence). The V end was cut by 6 bases, the J end by 9 bases, with 9 bases between. The CDR3 has 10 amino acids. CDR3 region: CSATLSEQFF. The DNA of the CDR3 is TGCAGTGCCACGCTGAGTGAGCAGTTCTTC.

This rearrangement joins TRBV2 to TRBJ1-2; 8 bases line up with TRBD1. The CDR3 length is 12 residues. Trimming cost V 6 bases and J 8 bases; bases outside gene matches: 5. The germline V gene encodes CDR1 SNHLY and CDR2 FYNNEI. The CDR3 loop is CASSADRGGYTF. The CDR3 region has the DNA TGTGCCAGCAGCGCAGACAGGGGCGGCTACACCTTC.

The V call is TRBV7-2, the J call TRBJ2-5; 12 nucleotides line up with TRBD2. Per germline, CDR1 SGHTA and CDR2 FQGNSA. CDR3 length equals 18 residues. With V trimmed by 0 bases and J by 4 bases, 9 bases remained unmatched. CDR3: CASSLARRASGRGETQYF. The CDR3 DNA reads as TGTGCCAGCAGCTTAGCTCGTCGGGCTAGCGGGAGGGGAGAGACCCAGTACTTC.

In this sample, this clone turned up once. The chain uses TRBV19 and TRBJ2-1; D might be TRBD1 (5 bases). Germline CDR1 LNHDA, CDR2 SQIVND (reference sequence). The length of the CDR3 is 12 residues. V dropped 11 bases and J dropped 3 bases, with 11 bases sitting between them. The CDR3 DNA is TGTGCCGGCGAAGGGGACTACAATGAGCAGTTCTTC. This sequence encodes CAGEGDYNEQFF.

V and J are TRBV2 and TRBJ2-1, with 12 positions matching TRBD2. This CDR3 has 16 residues. V dropped 6 bases and J dropped 5; count of bases not matched to a gene: 8. Germline CDR1 reads SNHLY; CDR2 reads FYNNEI. In DNA, the CDR3 is TGTGCCAGCAGAGGAGCTAGCGGGAGGGGTGACAATGAGCAGTTCTTC. It codes for CASRGASGRGDNEQFF.

The V gene is TRBV6-1, the J gene TRBJ2-7; tentative D call: TRBD1 (6 bases). V lost 2 bases to trimming and J lost 2 bases, with 13 bases between them. There are 15 residues in the CDR3. CDR1 is MNHNS and CDR2 is SASEGT in the germline V gene. Here the CDR3 DNA reads TGTGCCAGCAGTGAAAAGGGGGACGGTCCCTACGAGCAGTACTTC. Protein sequence: CASSEKGDGPYEQYF.

The chain carries TRBV29-1 and TRBJ2-7, with D perhaps matching TRBD2 (5 bases). The CDR3 totals 12 residues. Germline-derived CDR1 and CDR2 are SQVTM and ANQGSEA. Trimming pared 7 bases from V and 3 bases from J, leaving 13 bases between. The CDR3 DNA sequence: TGCAGCGGAGGGAATGGCCACTACGAGCAGTACTTC. Translating gives CSGGNGHYEQYF.

J is TRBJ1-5 and V is TRBV4-1; D gene unclear. V was cut by 4 bases and J by 8 bases, with 21 bases left in between. Germline CDR1 reads MGHRA; CDR2 reads YSYEKL. The CDR3 contains 16 residues. DNA of the CDR3: TGCGCCAGCAGCCCCGCGGCGGGTGGCCTGACGAAGCCCCAGCATTTT. Its translation: CASSPAAGGLTKPQHF.

The V call is TRBV28, the J call TRBJ1-2, with 8 bases matching TRBD1. From germline, CDR1 is MDHEN and CDR2 SYDVKM. The V gene end was trimmed by 3 bases and the J gene end by 4 bases; junction bases not matched to a gene: 4. This CDR3 contains 14 residues. This chain's CDR3 is CASSLTGVSYGYTF. The CDR3 nucleotides read TGTGCCAGCAGTTTGACAGGGGTTAGCTATGGCTACACCTTC.

The sample holds one count of this clone. The V and J genes are TRBV7-9 and TRBJ1-1; perhaps TRBD1 as D (6 bases). CDR1 is SEHNR, CDR2 FQNEAQ, per germline (reference sequence). The CDR3 totals 14 residues. V lost 5 bases, J lost 0 bases, and 10 bases lay in between. CDR3 bases: TGTGCCAGCAGCACCCAGGGGATGAACACTGAAGCTTTCTTT. Encoded protein: CASSTQGMNTEAFF.

This clone has a handful of counts. The V and J genes are TRBV19 and TRBJ1-1, with 7 bases matching TRBD1. This CDR3 contains 19 residues. Per the germline V gene, CDR1 is LNHDA and CDR2 is SQIVND (reference sequence). V was clipped by 0 bases and J by 3 bases; unmatched bases: 16. CDR3 amino acids: CASSIDGGTAISRDTEAFF. The CDR3 nucleotides read TGTGCCAGTAGTATAGACGGCGGGACAGCAATCTCTCGGGACACTGAAGCTTTCTTT.

The chain employs TRBV2 and TRBJ2-1; 9 bases match TRBD2. The J segment lost 6 bases and the V segment lost 6 bases, leaving 6 bases of the junction unmatched. Germline CDR1 is SNHLY and CDR2 is FYNNEI. The CDR3 extends over 14 amino acids. CDR3 sequence (DNA): TGTGCCAGCAGACGACTAGCGGTCGGCAATGAGCAGTTCTTC. This sequence encodes CASRRLAVGNEQFF. Based on the CDR3 plus reference TRBV2 and TRBJ2-1, the full variable domain is EPEVTQTPSHQVTQMGQEVILRCVPISNHLYFYWYRQILGQKVEFLVSFYNNEISEKSEIFDDQFSVERPDGSNFTLKIRSTKLEDSAMYFCASRRLAVGNEQFFGPGTRLTVL.

The DNA of the CDR3 is TGTGCCAGCTCACCACCGGTGGGAGGCTACAATGAGCAGTTCTTC. Translated: CASSPPVGGYNEQFF. The chain recombines TRBV18 with TRBJ2-1, with D possibly being TRBD2 (6 bases). V lost 0 bases and J lost 3, with 9 bases in between. CDR3 length equals 15 residues. The germline V gene encodes CDR1 KGHSH and CDR2 LQKENI.

The rearrangement links TRBV21-1 to TRBJ1-5; the table gives TRBD1 as D, unverified against the DNA. TRBV21-1 is a known pseudogene. This CDR3 is built from 16 residues. The CDR3 bases are TGTGCCAGCAGCAAAGGCACAGGGGGAAGCAATCAGCCCCAGCATTTT. Its protein is CASSKGTGGSNQPQHF.

This sequence joins TRBV28 and TRBJ2-3; TRBD2 might be the D (6 bases). CDR3 length: 15 amino acids. V shed 3 bases and J shed 2 bases, with 12 bases lying between them. Germline CDR1 MDHEN, CDR2 SYDVKM. The CDR3 DNA reads as TGTGCCAGCAGTTTCCGAGCGGGTTCCACAGATACGCAGTATTTT. Translating it yields CASSFRAGSTDTQYF.

V and J are TRBV7-9 and TRBJ1-2, with a possible D match to TRBD1 (6 bases). Germline V gene lookup returns CDR1 SEHNR and CDR2 FQNEAQ (reference sequence). CDR3 length equals 13 residues. Trimming took 0 bases from V and 8 from J, leaving 10 bases between them. CDR3: CASSLAGGRGYTF. Here the CDR3 DNA reads TGTGCCAGCAGCTTAGCGGGGGGGCGCGGCTACACCTTC. Combining the CDR3 with reference TRBV7-9 and TRBJ1-2 gives the whole variable domain DTGVSQNPRHKITKRGQNVTFRCDPISEHNRLYWYRQTLGQGPEFLTYFQNEAQLEKSRLLSDRFSAERPKGSFSTLEIQRTEQGDSAMYLCASSLAGGRGYTFGSGTRLTVV.

The chain employs TRBV19 and TRBJ2-1; TRBD1 matches at 9 bases. Germline V gene sequence: CDR1 LNHDA, CDR2 SQIVND (reference sequence). The V segment lost 5 bases and the J segment 6 bases; nucleotides outside the gene matches: 5. This CDR3 spans 14 amino acids. CDR3 in amino acids: CASSGQGTPNEQFF. The CDR3 DNA reads TGTGCCAGTAGTGGACAGGGGACTCCCAATGAGCAGTTCTTC.

V gene TRBV18 combines with J gene TRBJ2-3, with TRBD2 matching 7 bases. Germline values: CDR1 KGHSH, CDR2 LQKENI. J was trimmed by 2 bases and V by 3 bases; bases with no gene match: 5. CDR3 length: 15 amino acids. The CDR3 reads CASSPAGVPTDTQYF. The CDR3 nucleotides are TGTGCCAGCTCACCGGCGGGAGTTCCCACAGATACGCAGTATTTT.

This chain links TRBV9 with TRBJ2-7; 10 bases line up with TRBD2. Germline V gene lookup returns CDR1 SGDLS and CDR2 YYNGEE. The CDR3 loop spans 15 amino acids. J gave up 2 bases and V 5 bases, and 7 bases lay outside the gene matches. The CDR3, as DNA: TGTGCCAGCAGTCGGCTAGCGGGAGCAACCTACGAGCAGTACTTC. As protein: CASSRLAGATYEQYF.